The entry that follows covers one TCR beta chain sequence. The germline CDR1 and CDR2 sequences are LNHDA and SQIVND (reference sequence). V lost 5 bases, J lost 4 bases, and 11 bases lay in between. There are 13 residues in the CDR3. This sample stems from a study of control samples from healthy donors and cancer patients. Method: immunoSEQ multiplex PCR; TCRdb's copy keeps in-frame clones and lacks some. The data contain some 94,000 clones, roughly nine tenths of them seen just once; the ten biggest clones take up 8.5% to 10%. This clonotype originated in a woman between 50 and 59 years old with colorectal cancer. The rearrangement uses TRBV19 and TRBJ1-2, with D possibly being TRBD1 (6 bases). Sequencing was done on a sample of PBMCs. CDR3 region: CASSLQGAYGYTF. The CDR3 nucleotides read TGTGCCAGTAGTCTACAGGGCGCCTATGGCTACACCTTC.